One T cell receptor (beta chain) is described in this entry. What it recognizes is unknown. The record originates from a study of T cell responses to AZD1222 COVID-19 vaccine. Study-level findings and limits: Across spike, vaccine-associated CD4 TCRs were found, dominant at 160-218 and 743-854. At baseline, just five to seven AZD1222 recipients tested seropositive. Clonal diversity was possibly underestimated; the donors were predominantly white British and more often female.

The data were produced by immunoSEQ multiplex PCR, yet TCRdb's version contains in-frame clones alone and is incomplete. The data hold about 130,000 clones, with 70% to 90% observed a single time. In germline, CDR1 is SGDLS, CDR2 YYNGEE. The CDR3 sequence is 14 residues long. Trimming stripped 0 bases from V and 8 bases from J, with 9 bases between. This sequence joins TRBV9 and TRBJ1-6; D unclear. The specimen comprised peripheral blood, sampled on day 0 of AZD1222 vaccination. The receptor was derived from an adult in good health. CDR3 in DNA: TGTGCCAGCAGCGTAGGCGGGGTAGATTCACCCCTCCACTTT. Amino acid sequence: CASSVGGVDSPLHF.